The present TCR beta chain was sequenced within a study of cytomegalovirus exposure and HLA in healthy donors. Study-wide context: Most genotyped donors, around 78% of 398, had Caucasian-associated genetic ancestry.

The PCR ran on 60 Vbeta and 13 Jbeta primers. Here immunoSEQ multiplex PCR was the method, and the copy in TCRdb shows in-frame clones only, minus some. The repertoire includes about 150,000 clones, around 75% of them detected once, and more than 1.2% sits in the top ten. The CDR3 loop spans 16 amino acids. V dropped 3 bases and J dropped 4 bases, with 17 bases sitting between them. CDR1 PRHDT and CDR2 FYEKMQ come from the germline V gene (reference sequence). As regards this clone: What it recognizes is unknown.

Study-level points and caveats: The study labeled 170 or so TCR beta chains cytomegalovirus-associated. An analysis that was carried out later associated 16,951 TCR beta sequences with HLA alleles at 0.05 false discovery rate. While the bulk of TCR sequences proved rare, some public TCRs turned up in many donors.

This clonotype originated in a man younger than 30 in good health and CMV-seronegative. The chain is built from TRBV13 and TRBJ2-3, with TRBD2 as a possible D gene (5 bases). Sequencing was performed on PBMCs. CDR3 DNA: TGTGCCAGCAGCTTCCTTGGGGAGCCTCGGCCAGATACGCAGTATTTT. It codes for CASSFLGEPRPDTQYF.